This is a list of T cell receptor beta chains from one sample in a study of cytomegalovirus exposure and HLA in healthy donors. Using immunoSEQ multiplex PCR, the repertoire was profiled, and TCRdb retains in-frame clones only, with some absent. The sample shows approximately 110,000 clones, 15% of them seen only once. The material sequenced was PBMCs. The source of these receptors is a woman between 18 and 30 years old in good health and CMV-seronegative. CDR3s include the opening cysteine and the closing phenylalanine or tryptophan. The D gene is left open where the match is weak. Only part of the rows carry a size: once, few, many, or a class if the clone is expanded.

CDR3 DNA | CDR3 protein | D gene | V gene | clone size | J gene
TGTGCCTGGAGTTTGAGGTCGTGGGAAAAACTGTTTTTT | CAWSLRSWEKLFF | - | TRBV30 | - | TRBJ1-4
TGCGCCAGCAGCTCAACTCCTGGGACACCATATGGCTACACCTTC | CASSSTPGTPYGYTF | - | TRBV5-1 | few | TRBJ1-2
TGCGCCAGCAGGCTCAGGGGCCAGGGGAATGAGCAGTTCTTC | CASRLRGQGNEQFF | - | TRBV5-1 | few | TRBJ2-1
TGTGCCTGGAGAGTGGGACAGGGGAGGTTCAACCGTAACTATGGCTACACCTTC | CAWRVGQGRFNRNYGYTF | TRBD1 | TRBV30 | - | TRBJ1-2
TGCGCCAGCAGCTTGCAATCGCGGGGGGCTCGGTACGAGCAGTACTTC | CASSLQSRGARYEQYF | TRBD2 | TRBV5-1 | few | TRBJ2-7
TGTGCCAGCAGCTCAACAGGGTCGGTCGCAGATACGCAGTATTTT | CASSSTGSVADTQYF | - | TRBV7-9 | few | TRBJ2-3
TGTGCCAGTAGCCCAACCGGGACAGTTAACTACGAGCAGTACTTC | CASSPTGTVNYEQYF | TRBD1 | TRBV19 | - | TRBJ2-7
TGTGCCAGCAGTTTGACTAGCGGGGGAGCCTACGAGCAGTACTTC | CASSLTSGGAYEQYF | TRBD2 | TRBV28 | few | TRBJ2-7
TGTGCCAGTAGTACCCCGGGACTAGCGGCGAAAAACATTCAGTACTTC | CASSTPGLAAKNIQYF | TRBD2 | TRBV19 | - | TRBJ2-4
TGTGCCTGGAGTCCCACCATCGCGGCGGGCTACACCTTC | CAWSPTIAAGYTF | - | TRBV30 | - | TRBJ1-2
TGTGCCAGCAGTGACAGGGGCACCGGGGAGCTGTTTTTT | CASSDRGTGELFF | - | TRBV6-4 | - | TRBJ2-2
TGTGCCAGCAGGAAGGGGTGGGGGCCGGTGACTGAAGCTTTCTTT | CASRKGWGPVTEAFF | - | TRBV6-5 | few | TRBJ1-1
TGTGCCAGCAGCCACGGGAACACCTACGAGCAGTACTTC | CASSHGNTYEQYF | - | TRBV27 | few | TRBJ2-7
TGTGCCAGCAGCTTTTCAGCGGACGGCTCCTACGAGCAGTACTTC | CASSFSADGSYEQYF | - | TRBV5-8 | few | TRBJ2-7
TGTGCCAGCAACCCCCCAGGACTTTTGAACACTGAAGCTTTCTTT | CASNPPGLLNTEAFF | - | TRBV9 | - | TRBJ1-1
TGCGCCAGCAGCTTGTATGACACGGCCTACGAGCAGTACTTC | CASSLYDTAYEQYF | - | TRBV5-1 | - | TRBJ2-7
TGTGCCAGCAGCTTTAGAATAGCGTCGAACACCGGGGAGCTGTTTTTT | CASSFRIASNTGELFF | - | TRBV7-8 | - | TRBJ2-2
TGTGCCAGCAGTGAACAAATGACAGGCCCCATCTATGGCTACACCTTC | CASSEQMTGPIYGYTF | - | TRBV6-1 | few | TRBJ1-2
TGTGCCAGTAGTATAGTTACGGGAAGGGACTATGGCTACACCTTC | CASSIVTGRDYGYTF | - | TRBV19 | - | TRBJ1-2
TGCGCCAGCAGCTTGCAGGGAGGGGCCAACGTCCTGACTTTC | CASSLQGGANVLTF | - | TRBV5-1 | - | TRBJ2-6
TGTGCCAGCAGCTTGGGACAGGGTGGAGGTGAAAAACTGTTTTTT | CASSLGQGGGEKLFF | TRBD1 | TRBV7-9 | few | TRBJ1-4
TGTGCCAGCTCACCTAAGGGGTACGAGCAGTACTTC | CASSPKGYEQYF | - | TRBV18 | few | TRBJ2-7
TGTGCCAGCAGCATAAAGGGGGACACGGAAGCTTTCTTT | CASSIKGDTEAFF | - | TRBV6-5 | - | TRBJ1-1
TGTGCCAGCAGCCTGGGACTAGCGGGGGCCTACGAGCAGTACTTC | CASSLGLAGAYEQYF | TRBD2 | TRBV27 | - | TRBJ2-7
TGTGCCAGCAGTGGCGACAGGGCGTCTGGAAACACCATATATTTT | CASSGDRASGNTIYF | TRBD1 | TRBV2 | - | TRBJ1-3
TGTGCCAGCAGTTTGCCTAGCGGGAGGTCAGATACGCAGTATTTT | CASSLPSGRSDTQYF | TRBD2 | TRBV28 | few | TRBJ2-3
TGCGCCAGCAGCCACGATATTGCAACAGGTTCGATGGGGACCGGGGAGCTGTTTTTT | CASSHDIATGSMGTGELFF | - | TRBV4-3 | few | TRBJ2-2
TGTGCCAGCAGCACAGGGGCCGGGGAGCTGTTTTTT | CASSTGAGELFF | TRBD1 | TRBV11-2 | - | TRBJ2-2
TGTGCCAGCAGCATCCAGGGGAACTATGGCTACACCTTC | CASSIQGNYGYTF | - | TRBV9 | - | TRBJ1-2
TGTGCCAGCATGGAGAGAACAGGGGGTGGGTACGAGCAGTACTTC | CASMERTGGGYEQYF | TRBD1 | TRBV28 | once | TRBJ2-7
TGTGCCAGCAGTCCCGGGACACATGGCTACACCTTC | CASSPGTHGYTF | - | TRBV6-5 | few | TRBJ1-2
TGTGCCAGCAGCTTAGAGGGTGGGGGCGCGTACACTGAAGCTTTCTTT | CASSLEGGGAYTEAFF | - | TRBV13 | few | TRBJ1-1
TGTGCCAGCAGCGTAGCTCTACAGCCAGGGGAAAAACTGTTTTTT | CASSVALQPGEKLFF | - | TRBV9 | few | TRBJ1-4
TGTGCCAGTACCCTAACCGGGGCCAACGTCCTGACTTTC | CASTLTGANVLTF | - | TRBV19 | few | TRBJ2-6
TGTGCCAGCAGCGTAGCCCCGGGACAGGAAAACACCGGGGAGCTGTTTTTT | CASSVAPGQENTGELFF | TRBD1 | TRBV9 | - | TRBJ2-2
TGTGCCAGCAGCGCCCGGACAGGGCCCAATGAGCAGTTCTTC | CASSARTGPNEQFF | TRBD1 | TRBV11-3 | - | TRBJ2-1
TGTGCCAGCAGCTTAGAACAGGGGGCAGGCACTGAAGCTTTCTTT | CASSLEQGAGTEAFF | TRBD1 | TRBV11-2 | few | TRBJ1-1
TGCGCCAGCAGCCAAGTTGAGGGGGGGTCCTACGAGCAGTACTTC | CASSQVEGGSYEQYF | - | TRBV4-1 | - | TRBJ2-7
TGTGCCAGCTCACTCCCTAACTACCTATACGAGCAGTACTTC | CASSLPNYLYEQYF | - | TRBV6-1 | - | TRBJ2-7
TGTGCCTGGAGAAACGCCGGGACAGGGGCCTACAATGAGCAGTTCTTC | CAWRNAGTGAYNEQFF | TRBD1 | TRBV30 | - | TRBJ2-1
TGTGCCAGCAGCTTAGGGAGCTCCCACAATGAGCAGTTCTTC | CASSLGSSHNEQFF | - | TRBV5-6 | few | TRBJ2-1
TGTGCCAGCAGCTTAGTAGGGGGCCCAAGAAATTCACCCCTCCACTTT | CASSLVGGPRNSPLHF | TRBD1 | TRBV7-8 | few | TRBJ1-6
TGTGCCAGCAGCCAAGGACTATCCGAGCAGTACTTC | CASSQGLSEQYF | - | TRBV5-4 | - | TRBJ2-7
TGTGCCAGCAGTGGACAGCCAGGCTATGGCTACACCTTC | CASSGQPGYGYTF | - | TRBV2 | few | TRBJ1-2
TGTGCCAGTAGTCCACGGACTGAGGACACCATATATTTT | CASSPRTEDTIYF | - | TRBV19 | few | TRBJ1-3
TGTGCCAGCAGCTCCGGGACTAGCACAGATACGCAGTATTTT | CASSSGTSTDTQYF | - | TRBV7-7 | few | TRBJ2-3
TGTGCCAGCAGTTCGTCCTTTTATAGCAATCAGCCCCAGCATTTT | CASSSSFYSNQPQHF | - | TRBV28 | - | TRBJ1-5
TGTGCCAGCAGCTTAAATCTGGCGGAACAGCAGTACTTC | CASSLNLAEQQYF | - | TRBV11-2 | - | TRBJ2-7
TGTGCCAGTAGTAGGTCGGCTAGCGGAGCATACGAGCAGTACTTC | CASSRSASGAYEQYF | TRBD2 | TRBV19 | - | TRBJ2-7